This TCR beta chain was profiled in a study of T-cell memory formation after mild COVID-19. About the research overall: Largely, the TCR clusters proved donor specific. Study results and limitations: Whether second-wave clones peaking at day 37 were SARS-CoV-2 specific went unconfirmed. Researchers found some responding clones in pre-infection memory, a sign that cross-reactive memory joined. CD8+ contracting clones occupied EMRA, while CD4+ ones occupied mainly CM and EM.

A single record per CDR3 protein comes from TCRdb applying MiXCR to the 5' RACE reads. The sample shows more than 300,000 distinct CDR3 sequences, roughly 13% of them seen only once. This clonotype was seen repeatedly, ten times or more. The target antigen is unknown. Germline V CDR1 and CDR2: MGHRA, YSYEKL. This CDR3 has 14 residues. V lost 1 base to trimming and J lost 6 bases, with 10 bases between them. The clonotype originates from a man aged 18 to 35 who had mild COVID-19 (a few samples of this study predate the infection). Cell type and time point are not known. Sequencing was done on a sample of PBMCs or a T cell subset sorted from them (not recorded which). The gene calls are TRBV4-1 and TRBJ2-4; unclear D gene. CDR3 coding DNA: TGCGCCAGCAGCCAAGTACAGCCACCAAACATTCAGTACTTC. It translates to CASSQVQPPNIQYF.